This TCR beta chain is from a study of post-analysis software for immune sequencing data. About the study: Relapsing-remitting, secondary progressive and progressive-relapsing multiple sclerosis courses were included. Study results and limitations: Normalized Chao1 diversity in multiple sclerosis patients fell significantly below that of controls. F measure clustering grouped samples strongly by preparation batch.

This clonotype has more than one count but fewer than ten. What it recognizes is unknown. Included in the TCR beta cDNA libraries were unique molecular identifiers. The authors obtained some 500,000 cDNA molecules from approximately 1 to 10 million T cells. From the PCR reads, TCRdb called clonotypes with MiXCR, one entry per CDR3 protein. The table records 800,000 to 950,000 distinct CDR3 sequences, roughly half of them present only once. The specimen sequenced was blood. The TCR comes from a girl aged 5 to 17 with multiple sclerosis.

In DNA, the CDR3 is TGTGCCAGCAGCGGACTACAGAAATACTACGAGCAGTACTTC. Translated: CASSGLQKYYEQYF. V gene TRBV7-2 combines with J gene TRBJ2-7; possibly TRBD2 for D (6 bases). The V gene lost 5 bases and the J gene lost 3 bases, with 14 bases spanning the gap. This CDR3 has 14 amino acids. In germline, CDR1 is SGHTA, CDR2 FQGNSA.